This TCR beta chain was found in a study of CD8 T cells in ankylosing spondylitis. This clonotype appeared a few times. TCRdb recomputed calls from the 5' RACE reads with MiXCR, one row per CDR3 protein. The table includes around 340,000 distinct CDR3 sequences, about 15% detected once. Germline V gene lookup returns CDR1 DFQATT and CDR2 SNEGSKA (reference sequence). Trimming cost V 6 bases and J 2 bases, with 11 bases left between them. The CDR3 totals 12 residues. V and J are TRBV20-1 and TRBJ2-7, with D maybe TRBD2 (5 bases). The sequence was collected from a male donor with ankylosing spondylitis or in good health (not recorded which). The source material was blood, either unsorted or a sorted T cell fraction (not recorded which). The CDR3 loop is CSATSGTYEQYF. CDR3 in DNA: TGCAGTGCCACCTCGGGGACCTACGAGCAGTACTTC.